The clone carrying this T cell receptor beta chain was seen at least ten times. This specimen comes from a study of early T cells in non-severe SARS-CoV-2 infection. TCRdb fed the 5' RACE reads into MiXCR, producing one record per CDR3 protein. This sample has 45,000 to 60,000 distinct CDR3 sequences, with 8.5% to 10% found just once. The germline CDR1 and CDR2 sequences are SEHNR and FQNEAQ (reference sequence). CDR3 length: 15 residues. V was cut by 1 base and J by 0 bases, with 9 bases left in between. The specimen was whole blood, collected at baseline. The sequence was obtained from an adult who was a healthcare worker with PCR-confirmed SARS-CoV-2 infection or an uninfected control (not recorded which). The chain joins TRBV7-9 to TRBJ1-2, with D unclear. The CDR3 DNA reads TGTGCCAGCAGCTTAGGGCGCCAGTCTAACTATGGCTACACCTTC. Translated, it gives CASSLGRQSNYGYTF. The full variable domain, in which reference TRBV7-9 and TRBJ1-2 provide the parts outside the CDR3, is DTGVSQNPRHKITKRGQNVTFRCDPISEHNRLYWYRQTLGQGPEFLTYFQNEAQLEKSRLLSDRFSAERPKGSFSTLEIQRTEQGDSAMYLCASSLGRQSNYGYTFGSGTRLTVV.